The T cell receptor beta chain under discussion was sequenced for a study of T-cell reconstitution after alpha-beta-depleted transplantation in children. Study-level results: Recipient T cells and thymic progenitors that survived were the source of the high TCRbeta diversity seen at day 60 in some patients. It was newly produced T cells that mostly accounted for T-cell counts and diversity one year after transplant.

The V and J ends lost 7 bases and 6 bases, in that order; junction bases with no gene match: 5. The germline gives CDR1 SQVTM, CDR2 ANQGSEA. CDR3 length: 11 residues. Details on this clonotype: Its antigen is undetermined.

For TCRbeta, the library was prepared with unique molecular identifiers. MiXCR, applied by TCRdb to the PCR reads, yields one record per CDR3 protein. The data contain just over 950,000 distinct CDR3 sequences, about 29% of them singletons. The sequences come from PBMCs, mostly from graft donor cells, collected 360 days after TCRalphabeta/CD19-depleted stem cell transplant. The receptor was isolated from a boy in the first two years of life who had a stem cell transplant for SCID, so the T cells may come from the graft donor. The gene calls are TRBV29-1 and TRBJ2-7; 8 bases agree with TRBD2. CDR3 residues: CSAVAGLEQYF. The CDR3 nucleotides read TGCAGCGCTGTAGCGGGGCTCGAGCAGTACTTC.